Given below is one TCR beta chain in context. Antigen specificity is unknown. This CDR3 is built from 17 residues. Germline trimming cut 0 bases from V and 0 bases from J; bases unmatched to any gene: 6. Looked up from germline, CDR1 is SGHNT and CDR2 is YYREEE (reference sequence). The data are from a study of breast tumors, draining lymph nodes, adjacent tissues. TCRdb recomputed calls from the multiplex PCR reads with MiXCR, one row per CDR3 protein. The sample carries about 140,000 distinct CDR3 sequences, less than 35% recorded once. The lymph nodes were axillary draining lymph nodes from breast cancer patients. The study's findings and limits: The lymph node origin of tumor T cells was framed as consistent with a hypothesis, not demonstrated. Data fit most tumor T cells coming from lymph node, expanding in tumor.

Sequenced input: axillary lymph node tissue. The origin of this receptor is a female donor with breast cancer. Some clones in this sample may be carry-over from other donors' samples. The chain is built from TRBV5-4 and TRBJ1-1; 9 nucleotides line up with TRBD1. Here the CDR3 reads CASSLGTGDLLNTEAFF. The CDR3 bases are TGTGCCAGCAGCTTGGGGACAGGGGATCTATTGAACACTGAAGCTTTCTTT. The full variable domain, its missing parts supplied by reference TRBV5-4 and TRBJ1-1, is ETGVTQSPTHLIKTRGQQVTLRCSSQSGHNTVSWYQQALGQGPQFIFQYYREEENGRGNFPPRFSGLQFPNYSSELNVNALELDDSALYLCASSLGTGDLLNTEAFFGQGTRLTVV.